This T cell receptor beta chain was captured in a study of T cells in Graves' hyperthyroidism and ophthalmopathy. For the study at large: Peripheral blood was drawn at first diagnosis, prior to all treatment.

Amplified TCR beta CDR3 regions derived from RNA transcripts. HTBI primers drove first-round RT-PCR of the TCR CDR3. A single record per CDR3 protein comes from TCRdb applying MiXCR to the multiplex PCR reads. The table includes around 620,000 distinct CDR3 sequences, 15% to 20% detected once. V lost 2 bases to trimming and J lost 3 bases, with 11 bases between them. CDR1 is SEHNR, CDR2 FQNEAQ, per germline (reference sequence). This CDR3 is built from 14 residues. This clonotype has a handful of counts. Patients were aged 18 to 65, had disease duration under 2 months, and had newly diagnosed hyperthyroidism.

The sequence derives from a woman aged 30 to 39 with Graves' hyperthyroidism. The gene calls are TRBV7-9 and TRBJ2-7; weak D call: TRBD2 (6 bases). Sequenced sample: blood. The DNA of the CDR3 is TGTGCCAGCAGCTTATTGGAGGGGAGCTACGAGCAGTACTTC. As protein: CASSLLEGSYEQYF.